This T cell receptor beta chain was observed in a study of shared clonotypes between healthy human individuals. The donors, all of them Caucasian adults, lived in Nashville, Tennessee. This clone is a singleton in its sample. Profiled with immunoSEQ multiplex PCR; TCRdb holds only in-frame clones, not every one. This table has over a million clones, around 78% appearing once. Input material: memory CD4+ T cells from PBMCs. Specified subset: CD45RA-negative fraction. This TCR was recovered from a young man in good health. Some clones in this sample may be carry-over from other donors' samples.

The CDR3 here is CASSEFGPRGYTF. The CDR3 DNA sequence: TGTGCCAGCAGTGAATTCGGCCCGCGGGGCTACACCTTC. The chain employs TRBV6-1 and TRBJ1-2; D is unresolved. This CDR3 contains 13 residues. From germline, CDR1 is MNHNS and CDR2 SASEGT. Trimming shortened V by 2 bases and J by 8 bases, and 12 bases separated the two germline ends.